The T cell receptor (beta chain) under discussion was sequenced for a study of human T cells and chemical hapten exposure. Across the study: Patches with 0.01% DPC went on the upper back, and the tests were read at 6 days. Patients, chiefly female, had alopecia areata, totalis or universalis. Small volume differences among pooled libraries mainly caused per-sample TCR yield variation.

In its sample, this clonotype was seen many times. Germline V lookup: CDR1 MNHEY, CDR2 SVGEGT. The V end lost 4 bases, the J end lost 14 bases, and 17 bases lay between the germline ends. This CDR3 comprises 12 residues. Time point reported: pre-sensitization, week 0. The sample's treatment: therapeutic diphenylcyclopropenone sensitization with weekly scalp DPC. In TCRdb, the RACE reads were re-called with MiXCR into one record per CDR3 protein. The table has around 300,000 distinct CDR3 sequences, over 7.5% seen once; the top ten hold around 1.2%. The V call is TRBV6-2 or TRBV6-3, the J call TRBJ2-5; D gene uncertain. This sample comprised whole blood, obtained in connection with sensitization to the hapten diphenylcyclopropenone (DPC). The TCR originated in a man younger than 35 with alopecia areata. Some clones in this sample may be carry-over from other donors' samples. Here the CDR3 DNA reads TGTGCCAGCAGTTCGATAGGCGAATCGGGTTACTTC. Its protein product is CASSSIGESGYF.